This TCR beta chain stems from a study of T cell responses to AZD1222 COVID-19 vaccine (dated by TCRdb to the early 2020s). For the wider study: A total of 230 or so trial participants underwent TCR sequencing, of whom some 210 received two doses of AZD1222 and about 25 received two doses of the MenACWY control vaccine. Trial participants were enrolled by age into 18-55, 56-69 and 70-plus year subgroups, with roughly 160, 29 and 62 TCR-sequenced participants respectively. The paper's findings and limits, for the study overall: Epitopes outside the regions mutated in the B.1.351 and B.1.1.7 variants were reportedly recognized by nearly half of the unique spike-specific TCRs. No day 14 peak-response samples were available, so repertoires were characterized only after the peak T cell response. Conclusions about previously exposed vaccinees were limited because only a handful of AZD1222 recipients were SARS-CoV-2 seropositive at baseline. The 56-69-year group was small, and its depth increase did not reach significance, likely because of low power. Vaccine-associated CD4 TCRs spanned the whole spike protein, with dominant responses in regions 160-218 and 743-854. After two AZD1222 doses, both the breadth and the depth of spike-specific TCRs were significantly higher than at day 0 and than in MenACWY recipients. Participants were mostly white British and included more females than males, and it was suggested by the authors that clonal diversity may have been underestimated.

The germline ends are 3 bases apart after V is trimmed by 8 bases and J by 1 base. Inclusive of the bounding cysteine and phenylalanine, the CDR3 is 11 residues long. Kept here is only the CDR3 DNA, which spans 33 bases and is read in frame from base 1. The germline V gene encodes CDR1 MDHEN and CDR2 SYDVKM. Points on this clone: This receptor's antigen is unknown. One base away there is no much larger clone; base qualities are not given. This CDR3 is also generated by other DNA sequences in the sample.

The time point tag for this specimen amounts to: about 28 days (+/-7) after the second vaccine dose. AZD1222 recipients with second doses at about 4 weeks or about 12 weeks were pooled, because spike-specific TCR depth and breadth did not differ between schedules. Samples from vaccinated people were obtained from the UK trials COV001 and COV002, which included a single-blind randomized controlled phase 2/3 trial of AZD1222 (ChAdOx1 nCoV-19) in healthy adults. Trial participant PBMC samples were collected at day 0 and day 28 after the second dose for TCRbeta chain sequencing. The CDR3 regions of human TCRbeta chains were analyzed by immunosequencing. The authors' pipeline ran thus. TCRs in the repertoires were compared against a reference library of SARS-CoV-2-specific TCRs that had been generated with the MIRA antigen-specificity platform. Breadth meant the fraction of unique TCRs that were SARS-CoV-2-associated, whereas depth meant the fraction of total T cells that were SARS-CoV-2-associated. Using the MIRA data, each spike-specific TCR was mapped to the spike region that the TCR reacts to and placed in a CD4 or CD8 class. Log10-transformed breadth and depth values were compared by one-way ANOVA with Sidak's multiple comparisons tests. The table was pulled from immuneACCESS by TCRdb, which kept in-frame rearrangements only. Such tables lose some clones; where checked, under half of the loss comes from unresolved V genes, and the rest has no known cause. V, J and clone size reflect that table, while D and trimming were determined from the DNA. The sample yields about 200,000 clones; roughly nine tenths were counted once. The ten largest clones capture around 3% of the sample.

The clonotype was recovered from an adult who received the AZD1222 COVID-19 vaccine. This specimen consisted of peripheral blood, obtained 28 days after the second AZD1222 dose. Rearrangement joined TRBV28 to TRBJ2-1, with no D gene named confidently. Here is the DNA: TGTGCCAGCGGGTCCTACAATGAGCAGTTCTTC. The encoded protein is CASGSYNEQFF.